The T cell receptor beta chain described here comes from a study of response to subunit inactivated influenza vaccine. Whole-study results and caveats: Authors proposed each seasonal influenza vaccination draws in few new T cells.

From the RT-PCR reads, TCRdb called clonotypes with MiXCR, one entry per CDR3 protein. The sample consists of some 640,000 distinct CDR3 sequences, 14% of them appearing once. On this clonotype itself: Its matching antigen is unknown.

Germline CDR1 DFQATT, CDR2 SNEGSKA (reference sequence). The CDR3 covers 15 residues. Trimming took off 3 bases at V and 1 base at J, with 13 bases between the two ends. Sample: PBMCs from blood, taken 14 days before vaccination. The chain couples TRBV20-1 to TRBJ2-4; TRBD2 might be the D (6 bases). The TCR sequence derives from a man aged 50-60 years who received an inactivated influenza vaccine. The CDR3 is CSASFGSGAKNIQYF. DNA for the CDR3: TGCAGTGCTAGTTTCGGGAGTGGGGCCAAAAACATTCAGTACTTC.